Shown below are 6 T cell receptor gamma chains from a single sample sequenced in a study of gamma delta lymphoproliferative disorders and STAT genes. TCRdb fed the multiplex PCR reads into CATT to redo clone calling. The repertoire has over a thousand gamma-chain clones, roughly 13% of them found once; the top ten carry less than 20%. Sequencing used genomic DNA taken from PBMCs of patients and controls. The sample comprised blood. The origin of the receptors is a human donor in good health.

By share, this clone counts as medium-sized. V usage is TRGV9 and J usage is TRGJ1 or TRGJ2. The J gene is not listed in TCRdb, so it was assigned here from a DNA match to germline. From germline, CDR1 is GITISATS and CDR2 ISYDGTV (reference sequence). The ends lost 1 base at V and 1 base at J; junction bases unmatched: 10. The CDR3 extends over 16 amino acids. The CDR3 reads CALWEVPEPNYYKKLF. The CDR3 coding sequence is TGTGCCTTGTGGGAGGTACCCGAGCCCAATTATTATAAGAAACTCTTT.

This clone is large (0.1 to 1%) by share. V gene TRGV10 combines with J gene TRGJ1 or TRGJ2. The J gene comes from matching the DNA to germline here; TCRdb lacks it. TRGV10 is an ORF, and what it does is uncertain. Trimming removed 8 bases from V and 0 bases from J; junction bases left unmatched: 8. CDR3 length: 14 amino acids. The CDR3 DNA reads TGTGCTGCGTGGGCTACTAGGAATTATTATAAGAAACTCTTT. This translates into CAAWATRNYYKKLF.

Note on this clone: The limits of the CDR3 on the DNA are not certain, so only TCRdb's listed CDR3 is given. There is no J gene call, but TRGV10 is given as the V gene. TRGV10 is an open reading frame, and its role is uncertain. Including both end residues, the CDR3 is 16 amino acids long. The CDR3 protein is CTTVLRGISLIWFKIF.

In its sample, this clone ranks as large (0.1 to 1%). It is unclear where the CDR3 begins or ends on the DNA, so no DNA is shown, and the CDR3 is as TCRdb lists it. CDR3 residues: CTTVPAGLEGNYYKKLF. No J gene was named, though the V gene is TRGV11. TRGV11 is an ORF, with its function uncertain. Inclusive of both ends, the CDR3 amounts to 17 amino acids.

This clone rates as medium-sized. J is TRGJ1 or TRGJ2 and V is TRGV2. TCRdb supplies no J gene; here it was assigned by aligning the nucleotide sequence to germline. Per the germline V gene, CDR1 is EGSNGY and CDR2 is YDSYNSKV. The CDR3 spans 14 residues. V was pared by 0 bases and J by 4 bases, with 6 bases of the junction left unmatched. CDR3 nucleotides: TGTGCCACCTGGGACGGGCCTAGGTATTATAAGAAACTCTTT. Translation: CATWDGPRYYKKLF.

This clone is deemed medium-sized. V is TRGV9 and J is TRGJP1. No J gene was available from TCRdb, and it was assigned here by a germline match of the DNA. In germline, CDR1 is GITISATS, CDR2 ISYDGTV (reference sequence). The CDR3 contains 13 residues. V lost 5 bases, J lost 9 bases, and 9 bases stayed unmatched. The CDR3 nucleotides read TGTGCCTTGTGGGGGCCCCAGAGTTGGTTCAAGATATTT. Translation gives CALWGPQSWFKIF.